This T cell receptor beta chain came from a study of blood T cell repertoires in COVID-19. On the study more broadly: Samples taken during acute and convalescent COVID-19 were collected in the United States, Italy and Spain.

The CDR3 runs to 16 residues. Germline-derived CDR1 and CDR2 are KGHSH and LQKENI. V lost 5 bases to trimming and J lost 5 bases, with 19 bases between them. Original processing methods: The authors estimated nucleated cell counts from reference gene primer amplification. Sequencing used immunoSEQ multiplex PCR; TCRdb keeps in-frame clones, though not all of them. Clone size and V and J calls were adopted from that table, with D and trimming inferred from the DNA. The sample holds roughly 88,000 clones, around 72% seen once. Specimen: peripheral blood. This clonotype was sampled from an older woman in a cohort sampled during active or convalescent COVID-19. The chain recombines TRBV18 with TRBJ2-1; D perhaps matches TRBD2 (6 bases). CDR3 protein: CASSGSPGLGDNEQFF. CDR3 DNA sequence: TGTGCCAGCTCAGGATCCCCGGGACTGGGGGACAATGAGCAGTTCTTC.